The entry below describes one TCR beta chain. Using RNA transcripts as the source, TCR beta CDR3 regions were amplified. TCR CDR3 underwent first-round RT-PCR with the HTBI primer set. MiXCR, run by TCRdb on the multiplex PCR reads, gives a single entry per CDR3 protein. The data show about 250,000 distinct CDR3 sequences, around 15% seen once. This entry belongs to a study of T cells in Graves' hyperthyroidism and ophthalmopathy. V lost 3 bases and J 8 bases, leaving 13 bases between the germline ends. Germline CDR1 is LGHNA and CDR2 is YNFKEQ. The CDR3 has 13 residues. Sequenced material: blood. The source is a woman aged 45-59 years with Graves' hyperthyroidism that later progressed to Graves' ophthalmopathy. The gene calls are TRBV4-2 and TRBJ1-2, with unresolved D. CDR3 sequence (DNA): TGTGCCAGCAGCCACGCGGAATCGGCGGGCTACACCTTC. It encodes CASSHAESAGYTF.